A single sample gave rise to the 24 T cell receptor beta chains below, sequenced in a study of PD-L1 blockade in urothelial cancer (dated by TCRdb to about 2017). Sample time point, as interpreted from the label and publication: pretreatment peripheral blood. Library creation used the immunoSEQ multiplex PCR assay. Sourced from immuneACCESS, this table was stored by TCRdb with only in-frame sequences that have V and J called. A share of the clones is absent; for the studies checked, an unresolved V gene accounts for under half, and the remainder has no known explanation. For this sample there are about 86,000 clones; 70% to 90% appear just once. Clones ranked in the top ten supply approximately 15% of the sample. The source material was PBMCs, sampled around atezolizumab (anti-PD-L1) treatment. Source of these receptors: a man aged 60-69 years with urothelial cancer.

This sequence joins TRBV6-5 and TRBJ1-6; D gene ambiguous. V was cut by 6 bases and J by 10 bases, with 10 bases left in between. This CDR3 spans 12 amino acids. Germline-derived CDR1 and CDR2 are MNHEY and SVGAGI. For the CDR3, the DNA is TGTGCCAGCAGAATGAATCGGTCACCCCTCCACTTT. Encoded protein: CASRMNRSPLHF.

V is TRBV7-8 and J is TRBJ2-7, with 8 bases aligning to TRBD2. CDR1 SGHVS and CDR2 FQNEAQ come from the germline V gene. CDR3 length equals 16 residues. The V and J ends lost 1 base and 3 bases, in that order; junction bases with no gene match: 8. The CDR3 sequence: CASSLGLSGESYEQYF. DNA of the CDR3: TGTGCCAGCAGCTTAGGTCTTAGCGGGGAGAGCTACGAGCAGTACTTC.

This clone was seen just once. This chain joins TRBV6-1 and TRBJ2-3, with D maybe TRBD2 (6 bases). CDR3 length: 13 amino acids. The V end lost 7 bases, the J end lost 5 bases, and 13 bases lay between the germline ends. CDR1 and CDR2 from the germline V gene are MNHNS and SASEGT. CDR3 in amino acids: CASKENGGDTQYF. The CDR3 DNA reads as TGTGCCAGCAAGGAAAACGGGGGAGATACGCAGTATTTT.

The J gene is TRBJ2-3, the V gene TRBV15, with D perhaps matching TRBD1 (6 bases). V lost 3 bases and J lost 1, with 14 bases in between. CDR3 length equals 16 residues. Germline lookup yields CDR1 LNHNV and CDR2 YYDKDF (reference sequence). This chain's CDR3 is CATSRSGTLRTDTQYF. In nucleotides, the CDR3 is TGTGCCACCAGCAGGTCCGGGACACTCCGCACAGATACGCAGTATTTT.

CDR3 loop: CASSALGQKTYEQYF. DNA of the CDR3: TGTGCCAGCAGCGCCCTCGGACAGAAGACCTACGAGCAGTACTTC. The chain couples TRBV2 to TRBJ2-7, with D tentatively TRBD1 (6 bases). Germline V gene sequence: CDR1 SNHLY, CDR2 FYNNEI. Deletions cut 6 bases from V and 2 bases from J, with 17 bases between. The CDR3 consists of 15 residues. The variable domain in full, completed from reference TRBV2 and TRBJ2-7, reads EPEVTQTPSHQVTQMGQEVILRCVPISNHLYFYWYRQILGQKVEFLVSFYNNEISEKSEIFDDQFSVERPDGSNFTLKIRSTKLEDSAMYFCASSALGQKTYEQYFGPGTRLTVT.

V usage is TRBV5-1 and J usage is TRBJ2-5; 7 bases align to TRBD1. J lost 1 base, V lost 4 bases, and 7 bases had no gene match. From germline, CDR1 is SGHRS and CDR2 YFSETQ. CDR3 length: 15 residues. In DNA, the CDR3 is TGCGCCAGCAGCGCCTTGACAGGGTTCCAAGAGACCCAGTACTTC. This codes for CASSALTGFQETQYF.

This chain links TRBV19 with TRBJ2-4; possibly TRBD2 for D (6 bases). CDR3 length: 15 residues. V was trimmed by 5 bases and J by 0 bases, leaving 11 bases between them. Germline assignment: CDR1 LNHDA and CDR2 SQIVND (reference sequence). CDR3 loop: CASSETGLAKNIQYF. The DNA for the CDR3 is TGTGCCAGTAGTGAGACGGGACTAGCCAAAAACATTCAGTACTTC.

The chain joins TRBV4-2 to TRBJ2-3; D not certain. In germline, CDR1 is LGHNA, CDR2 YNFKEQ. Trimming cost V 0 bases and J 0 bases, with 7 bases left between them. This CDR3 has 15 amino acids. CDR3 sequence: CASSQDAYSTDTQYF. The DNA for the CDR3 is TGTGCCAGCAGCCAAGATGCGTATAGCACAGATACGCAGTATTTT.

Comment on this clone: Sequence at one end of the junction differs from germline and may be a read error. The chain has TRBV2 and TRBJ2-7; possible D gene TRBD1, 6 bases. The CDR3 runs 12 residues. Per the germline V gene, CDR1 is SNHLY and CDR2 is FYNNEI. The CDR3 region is CASSVDSSLVFF. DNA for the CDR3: TGTGCCAGCAGTGTGGACAGTTCTCTTGTGTTCTTC.

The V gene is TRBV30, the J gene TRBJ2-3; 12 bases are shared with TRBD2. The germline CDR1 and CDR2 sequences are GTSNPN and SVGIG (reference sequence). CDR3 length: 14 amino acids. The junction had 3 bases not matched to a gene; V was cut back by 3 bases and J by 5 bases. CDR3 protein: CAWRLAGGGDTQYF. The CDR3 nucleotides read TGTGCCTGGAGGCTAGCGGGGGGGGGAGATACGCAGTATTTT.

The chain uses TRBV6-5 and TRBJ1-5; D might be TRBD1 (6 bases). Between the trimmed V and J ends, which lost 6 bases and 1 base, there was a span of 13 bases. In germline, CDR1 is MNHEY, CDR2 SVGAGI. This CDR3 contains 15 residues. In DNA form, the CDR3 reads TGTGCCAGCAGGGAACAGGGAGTGAGCAATCAGCCCCAGCATTTT. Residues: CASREQGVSNQPQHF.

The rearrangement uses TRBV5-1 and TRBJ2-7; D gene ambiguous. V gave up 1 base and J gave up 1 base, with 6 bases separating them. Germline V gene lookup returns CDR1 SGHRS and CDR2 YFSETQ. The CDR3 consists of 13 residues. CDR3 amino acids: CASSLMESYEQYF. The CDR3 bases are TGCGCCAGCAGCTTGATGGAGTCCTACGAGCAGTACTTC.

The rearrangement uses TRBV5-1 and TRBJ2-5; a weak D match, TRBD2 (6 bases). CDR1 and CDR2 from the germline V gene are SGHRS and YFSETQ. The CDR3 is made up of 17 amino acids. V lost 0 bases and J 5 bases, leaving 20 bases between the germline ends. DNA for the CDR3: TGCGCCAGCAGCTTGGAGGCCACCGGGAGTAGGTCGGAGACCCAGTACTTC. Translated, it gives CASSLEATGSRSETQYF.

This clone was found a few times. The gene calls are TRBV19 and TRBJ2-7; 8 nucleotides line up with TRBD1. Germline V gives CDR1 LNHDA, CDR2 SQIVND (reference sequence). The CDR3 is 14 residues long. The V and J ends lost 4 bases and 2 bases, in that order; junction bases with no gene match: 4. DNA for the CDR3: TGTGCCAGTAGTACGACAGGGGACACCTACGAGCAGTACTTC. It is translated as CASSTTGDTYEQYF.

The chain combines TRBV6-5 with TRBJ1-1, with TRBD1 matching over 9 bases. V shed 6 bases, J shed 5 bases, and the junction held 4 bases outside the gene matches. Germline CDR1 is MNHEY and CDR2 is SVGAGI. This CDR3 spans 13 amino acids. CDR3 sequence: CASSLGQGTEAFF. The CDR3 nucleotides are TGTGCCAGCAGCCTTGGACAGGGGACTGAAGCTTTCTTT.

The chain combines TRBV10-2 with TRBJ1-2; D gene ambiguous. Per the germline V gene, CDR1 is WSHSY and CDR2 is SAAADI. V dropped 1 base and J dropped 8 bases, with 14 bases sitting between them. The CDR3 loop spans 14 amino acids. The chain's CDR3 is CASSEFLGLGGYTF. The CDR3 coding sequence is TGCGCCAGCAGTGAGTTTTTGGGCCTTGGGGGCTACACCTTC.

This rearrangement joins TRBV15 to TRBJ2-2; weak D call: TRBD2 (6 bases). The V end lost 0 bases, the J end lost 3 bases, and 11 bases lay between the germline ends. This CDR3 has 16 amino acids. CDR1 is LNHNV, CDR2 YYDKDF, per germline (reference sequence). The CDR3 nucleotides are TGTGCCACCAGCAGAGATCCGGGGGTAGACACCGGGGAGCTGTTTTTT. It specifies CATSRDPGVDTGELFF.

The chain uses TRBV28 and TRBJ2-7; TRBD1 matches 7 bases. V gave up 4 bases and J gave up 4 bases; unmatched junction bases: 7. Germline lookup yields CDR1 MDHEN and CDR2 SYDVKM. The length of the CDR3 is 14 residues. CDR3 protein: CASSYPDRAYEQYF. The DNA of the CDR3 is TGTGCCAGCAGTTACCCCGACAGGGCTTACGAGCAGTACTTC.

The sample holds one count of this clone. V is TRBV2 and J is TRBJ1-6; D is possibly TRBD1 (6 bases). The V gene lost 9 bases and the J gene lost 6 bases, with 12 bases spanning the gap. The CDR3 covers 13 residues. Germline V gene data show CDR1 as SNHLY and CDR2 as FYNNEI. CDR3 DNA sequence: TGTGCCAGACAACAGGGCACTAATTCACCCCTCCACTTT. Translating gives CARQQGTNSPLHF.

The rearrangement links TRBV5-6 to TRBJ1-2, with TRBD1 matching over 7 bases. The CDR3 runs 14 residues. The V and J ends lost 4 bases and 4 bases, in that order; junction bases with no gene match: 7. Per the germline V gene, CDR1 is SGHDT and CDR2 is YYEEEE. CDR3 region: CASSRTGVIYGYTF. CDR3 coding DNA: TGTGCCAGCAGCCGGACAGGAGTCATCTATGGCTACACCTTC. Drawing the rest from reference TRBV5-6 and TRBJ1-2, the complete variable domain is DAGVTQSPTHLIKTRGQQVTLRCSPKSGHDTVSWYQQALGQGPQFIFQYYEEEERQRGNFPDRFSGHQFPNYSSELNVNALLLGDSALYLCASSRTGVIYGYTFGSGTRLTVV.

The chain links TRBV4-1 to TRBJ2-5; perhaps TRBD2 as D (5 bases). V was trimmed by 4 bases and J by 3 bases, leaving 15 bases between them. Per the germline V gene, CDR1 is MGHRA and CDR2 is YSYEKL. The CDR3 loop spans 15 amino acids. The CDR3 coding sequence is TGCGCCAGCAGCCGAGCGATCAGCGGAGAAGAGACCCAGTACTTC. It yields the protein CASSRAISGEETQYF.

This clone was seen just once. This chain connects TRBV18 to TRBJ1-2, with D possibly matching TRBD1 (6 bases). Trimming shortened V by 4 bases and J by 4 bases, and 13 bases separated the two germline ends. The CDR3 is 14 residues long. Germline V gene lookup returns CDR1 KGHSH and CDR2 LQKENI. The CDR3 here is CASSQLGQTYGYTF. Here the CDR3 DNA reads TGTGCCAGCTCACAACTAGGACAGACCTATGGCTACACCTTC.

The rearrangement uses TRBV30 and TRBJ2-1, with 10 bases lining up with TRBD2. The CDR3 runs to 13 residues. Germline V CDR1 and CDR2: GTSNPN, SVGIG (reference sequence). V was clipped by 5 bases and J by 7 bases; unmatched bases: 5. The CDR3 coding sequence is TGTGCCTGGTTGGGACTAGCGTTGAATGAGCAGTTCTTC. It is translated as CAWLGLALNEQFF.

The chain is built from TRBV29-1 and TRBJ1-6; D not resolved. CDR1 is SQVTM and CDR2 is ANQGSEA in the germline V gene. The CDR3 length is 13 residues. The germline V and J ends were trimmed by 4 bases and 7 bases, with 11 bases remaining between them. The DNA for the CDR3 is TGCAGCGTTGGTTCGGAGAAGAATTCACCCCTCCACTTT. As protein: CSVGSEKNSPLHF.